This record looks at one T cell receptor (beta chain) sequence and its context. Its antigen is not identified. Autoimmune disease history or systemic immunosuppression led to patient exclusion. Samples of blood were obtained at baseline, on cycle 4 day 1, and on cycle 7 day 1. CDR1 is MGHRA and CDR2 is YSYEKL in the germline V gene. This CDR3 comprises 14 residues. V lost 4 bases to trimming and J lost 4 bases, with 14 bases between them. Sequenced by immunoSEQ multiplex PCR; TCRdb stores in-frame clones only, minus some. Altogether fewer than 80,000 clones are present, roughly 87% being singletons, with the ten largest covering approximately 12%. This specimen belongs to a study of OX40 agonist ivuxolimab in advanced cancers. Broader study findings: Expansion of clones was among the lowest in partial responders at 0.1-3.0 mg/kg.

The sample here was CD4+ or CD8+ T cells sorted from blood, taken in a trial of the OX40 agonist ivuxolimab. The chain is built from TRBV4-1 and TRBJ2-7; D unclear. The origin of this receptor is an adult with an advanced solid tumor such as melanoma, head and neck, liver or kidney cancer. Here the CDR3 DNA reads TGCGCCAGCAGCCCGATCCCGGCGCCTTACGAGCAGTACTTC. The encoded protein is CASSPIPAPYEQYF.